One and the same sample provided the 26 T cell receptor beta chains below, sequenced in a study of CD8+ T cells in alopecia areata. Extracted RNA was reverse transcribed, and the resulting cDNA served as sequencing template. The protocol was immunoSEQ multiplex PCR, while the TCRdb copy is restricted to in-frame clones and leaves out a portion. The data hold a few hundred thousand clones, with roughly three fifths observed a single time. Treatment noted: oral pan-JAK inhibitor, 5-10 mg twice daily. The sample in question was CD4+ T cells sorted from blood, obtained around week 44, from a patient treated with tofacitinib. The source of these receptors is a human donor with alopecia areata.

This clone was counted once. J is TRBJ1-2 and V is TRBV29-1; D remains unclear. Germline V gene data show CDR1 as SQVTM and CDR2 as ANQGSEA. V was pared by 0 bases and J by 0 bases, with 8 bases between. The CDR3 has 14 residues. CDR3 protein: CSVEELEANYGYTF. The CDR3 DNA is TGCAGCGTTGAAGAGTTGGAGGCTAACTATGGCTACACCTTC.

The V call is TRBV29-1, the J call TRBJ1-1; D is possibly TRBD1 (5 bases). This CDR3 region has 12 residues. Trimming stripped 3 bases from V and 3 bases from J, with 8 bases between. Germline CDR1 is SQVTM and CDR2 is ANQGSEA. The CDR3 loop is CSVEDTYTEAFF. CDR3 sequence (DNA): TGCAGCGTTGAGGACACCTACACTGAAGCTTTCTTT.

The rearrangement joins TRBV29-1 to TRBJ1-5; D is perhaps TRBD1 (5 bases). The ends were cut back, 4 bases at V and 3 bases at J, with 10 bases in the middle. This CDR3 spans 13 amino acids. CDR1 is SQVTM, CDR2 ANQGSEA, per germline. The CDR3 protein is CSVGAGINQPQHF. DNA for the CDR3: TGCAGCGTTGGAGCAGGGATCAATCAGCCCCAGCATTTT.

The chain links TRBV27 to TRBJ2-1; TRBD2 matches 9 bases. J gave up 6 bases and V 2 bases, and 2 bases lay outside the gene matches. The CDR3 loop spans 14 amino acids. Germline V CDR1 and CDR2: MNHEY, SMNVEV (reference sequence). CDR3 bases: TGTGCCAGCAGTTTAGCGGGGGGGCCCAATGAGCAGTTCTTC. As protein: CASSLAGGPNEQFF.

The chain uses TRBV11-3 and TRBJ1-2, with 7 bases fitting TRBD1. The CDR3 consists of 15 residues. J was trimmed by 8 bases and V by 5 bases; bases with no gene match: 14. From germline, CDR1 is SGHNT and CDR2 YENEEA. CDR3 protein: CASSGRVRQGRGYTF. The CDR3 DNA is TGTGCCAGCAGCGGACGGGTCAGACAGGGAAGAGGCTACACCTTC.

A few counts support this clone. The rearrangement joins TRBV29-1 to TRBJ1-1; unclear D gene. Germline CDR1 SQVTM, CDR2 ANQGSEA. This CDR3 is built from 13 residues. V lost 3 bases and J 0 bases, leaving 8 bases between the germline ends. CDR3 nucleotide sequence: TGCAGCGTTGAGCAGAAATTGAACACTGAAGCTTTCTTT. Amino acids: CSVEQKLNTEAFF.

In its sample, this clone was seen once. The chain has TRBV11-2 and TRBJ2-7, with a possible D match to TRBD1 (6 bases). Germline CDR1 is SGHAT and CDR2 is FQNNGV. The CDR3 is 15 amino acids. The V end was cut by 0 bases, the J end by 0 bases, with 9 bases between. The CDR3 sequence is CASSLDQTGSYEQYF. The DNA for the CDR3 is TGTGCCAGCAGCTTAGATCAGACAGGCTCCTACGAGCAGTACTTC.

J is TRBJ2-7 and V is TRBV15; the D gene is possibly TRBD1 (5 bases). Germline V gene lookup returns CDR1 LNHNV and CDR2 YYDKDF (reference sequence). The CDR3 consists of 13 residues. V was trimmed by 11 bases and J by 1 base, leaving 15 bases between them. CDR3 sequence reads: CAVRATASYEQYF. The CDR3, as DNA: TGTGCCGTACGGGCGACAGCGTCCTACGAGCAGTACTTC.

This clone was observed a few times. V and J are TRBV29-1 and TRBJ2-7, with D perhaps matching TRBD2 (6 bases). CDR1 and CDR2 (germline): SQVTM, ANQGSEA. This CDR3 has 13 residues. V lost 4 bases to trimming and J lost 2 bases, with 12 bases between them. CDR3 protein: CSVGQGLTYEQYF. DNA of the CDR3: TGCAGCGTTGGGCAGGGACTCACCTACGAGCAGTACTTC.

This clone has more than one count but fewer than ten. V usage is TRBV23-1 and J usage is TRBJ1-5; D remains ambiguous. Being an ORF, TRBV23-1 has a function that is uncertain. There are 14 residues in the CDR3. V lost 6 bases and J 11 bases, leaving 20 bases between the germline ends. The CDR3 here is CASRVWRELRTQHF. As DNA, the CDR3 is TGCGCCAGCAGGGTATGGAGAGAACTTAGGACCCAGCATTTT.

This chain connects TRBV7-2 to TRBJ2-5; 7 positions agree with TRBD2. CDR1 and CDR2 (germline): SGHTA, FQGNSA. The ends lost 5 bases at V and 2 bases at J; junction bases unmatched: 5. The CDR3 length is 14 residues. Here the CDR3 DNA reads TGTGCCAGCAGCCGCGGGGGAGTGCAAGAGACCCAGTACTTC. It specifies CASSRGGVQETQYF. Complete variable domain (other parts from reference TRBV7-2 and TRBJ2-5): GAGVSQSPSNKVTEKGKDVELRCDPISGHTALYWYRQSLGQGLEFLIYFQGNSAPDKSGLPSDRFSAERTGGSVSTLTIQRTQQEDSAVYLCASSRGGVQETQYFGPGTRLLVL.

The CDR3 loop reads CSVEASFGQYF. The CDR3 DNA sequence: TGCAGCGTTGAAGCCTCGTTCGGACAGTACTTC. The V call is TRBV29-1, the J call TRBJ2-7; no clear D. CDR1 is SQVTM, CDR2 ANQGSEA, per germline. The ends were cut back, 1 base at V and 10 bases at J, with 11 bases in the middle. There are 11 residues in the CDR3.

The chain carries TRBV9 and TRBJ2-6; no firm D call. Germline CDR1 reads SGDLS; CDR2 reads YYNGEE. The CDR3 has 15 residues. V was clipped by 5 bases and J by 0 bases, with 9 bases between them. The CDR3 is CASRQGASGANVLTF. CDR3 nucleotide sequence: TGTGCCAGCAGACAAGGAGCCTCTGGGGCCAACGTCCTGACTTTC.

V is TRBV4-3 and J is TRBJ1-6; maybe TRBD1 (6 bases). Germline CDR1 LGHNA, CDR2 YSLEER. The CDR3 runs to 16 residues. V lost 1 base and J lost 7, with 14 bases in between. The CDR3 sequence is CASSQAGGQENSPLHF. CDR3 sequence (DNA): TGCGCCAGCAGCCAAGCCGGGGGACAAGAGAATTCACCCCTCCACTTT.

The chain employs TRBV30 and TRBJ2-1, with 7 nucleotides matching TRBD2. The CDR3 consists of 15 residues. J gave up 7 bases and V 2 bases, and 11 bases lay outside the gene matches. CDR1 is GTSNPN, CDR2 SVGIG, per germline (reference sequence). The CDR3 DNA follows: TGTGCCTGGAGTACCGGGGGGACGGTTTGGAATGAGCAGTTCTTC. Translation: CAWSTGGTVWNEQFF.

The CDR3 protein is CASSQDRGGYGYTF. The CDR3, as DNA: TGTGCCAGCAGCCAAGACAGGGGAGGCTATGGCTACACCTTC. The chain is built from TRBV14 and TRBJ1-2; tentative D call: TRBD1 (6 bases). V dropped 0 bases and J dropped 4 bases, with 9 bases sitting between them. This CDR3 region has 14 residues. The germline V gene encodes CDR1 SGHDN and CDR2 FVKESK.

This clone has just a few counts. This rearrangement joins TRBV6-6 to TRBJ1-1; D may be TRBD1 (6 bases). The length of the CDR3 is 12 residues. V shed 0 bases and J shed 7 bases, with 6 bases lying between them. Germline V gene data show CDR1 as MNHNY and CDR2 as SVGAGI (reference sequence). The CDR3 coding sequence is TGTGCCAGCAGTTACTCGGACAGTGAAGCTTTCTTT. Residues: CASSYSDSEAFF.

The genes are TRBV29-1 and TRBJ2-1; 7 bases agree with TRBD1. The ends lost 4 bases at V and 0 bases at J; junction bases unmatched: 12. CDR1 and CDR2 (germline): SQVTM, ANQGSEA. The CDR3 runs to 17 residues. For the CDR3, the DNA is TGCAGCGTTGGTGTAGGGGGCGCAATAAACTCCTACAATGAGCAGTTCTTC. Protein sequence: CSVGVGGAINSYNEQFF.

There are a few counts of this clone. Here the CDR3 reads CASSIGQGSPPAFF. CDR3 DNA: TGTGCCAGTAGTATTGGACAGGGAAGCCCCCCCGCTTTCTTT. The chain recombines TRBV19 with TRBJ1-1; 8 bases match TRBD1. Germline-derived CDR1 and CDR2 are LNHDA and SQIVND (reference sequence). V was pared by 3 bases and J by 11 bases, with 11 bases of the junction left unmatched. This CDR3 spans 14 amino acids.

The chain recombines TRBV7-2 with TRBJ1-2; 9 nucleotides line up with TRBD1. Germline values: CDR1 SGHTA, CDR2 FQGNSA. The CDR3 totals 15 residues. Trimming took 3 bases from V and 5 from J; bases not matched to a gene: 7. CDR3 sequence reads: CASSLSTGGAYGYTF. Here the CDR3 DNA reads TGTGCCAGCAGCTTGAGTACAGGGGGCGCTTATGGCTACACCTTC.

The chain recombines TRBV7-9 with TRBJ2-3, with D uncertain. V lost 1 base and J 6 bases, leaving 11 bases between the germline ends. Germline lookup yields CDR1 SEHNR and CDR2 FQNEAQ (reference sequence). The CDR3 contains 14 residues. The DNA of the CDR3 is TGTGCCAGCAGCTTAGGTGGCTTAGCCGATACGCAGTATTTT. Translating gives CASSLGGLADTQYF.

V gene TRBV14 combines with J gene TRBJ1-2; perhaps TRBD1 as D (6 bases). V lost 0 bases and J lost 6, with 17 bases in between. Germline V CDR1 and CDR2: SGHDN, FVKESK. CDR3 length: 16 residues. The chain's CDR3 is CASSQDTWGQFDGYTF. In nucleotides, the CDR3 is TGTGCCAGCAGCCAAGATACATGGGGGCAGTTTGATGGCTACACCTTC.

The genes are TRBV4-2 and TRBJ2-7; D gene uncertain. The length of the CDR3 is 11 residues. Trimming shortened V by 0 bases and J by 6 bases, and 3 bases separated the two germline ends. CDR1 and CDR2 (germline): LGHNA, YNFKEQ. Here the CDR3 DNA reads TGTGCCAGCAGCCAAGAAGCCGAGCAGTACTTC. Its translation: CASSQEAEQYF.

The chain recombines TRBV29-1 with TRBJ2-2; maybe TRBD1 (7 bases). Trimming shortened V by 4 bases and J by 4 bases, and 13 bases separated the two germline ends. CDR1 and CDR2 from the germline V gene are SQVTM and ANQGSEA. The CDR3 is made up of 14 amino acids. The CDR3 sequence: CSVVGGGGTGELFF. For the CDR3, the DNA is TGCAGCGTTGTTGGAGGGGGCGGCACCGGGGAGCTGTTTTTT.

The V gene is TRBV30, the J gene TRBJ2-7, with D unclear. This CDR3 is 14 amino acids long. Germline CDR1 and CDR2: GTSNPN and SVGIG (reference sequence). V was trimmed by 1 base and J by 5 bases, leaving 15 bases between them. The CDR3 reads CAWSDFFGLDEQYF. CDR3 bases: TGTGCCTGGAGTGATTTCTTCGGTTTGGACGAGCAGTACTTC.

This clone was detected once. J is TRBJ1-5 and V is TRBV10-2, with 7 bases fitting TRBD1. The CDR3 loop spans 13 amino acids. Unmatched junction bases numbered 4, after V lost 4 bases and J lost 7 bases. The germline V gene encodes CDR1 WSHSY and CDR2 SAAADI. DNA for the CDR3: TGCGCCAGCAGTGGCCAGGGGGGACAGCCCCAGCATTTT. Translated, it gives CASSGQGGQPQHF.